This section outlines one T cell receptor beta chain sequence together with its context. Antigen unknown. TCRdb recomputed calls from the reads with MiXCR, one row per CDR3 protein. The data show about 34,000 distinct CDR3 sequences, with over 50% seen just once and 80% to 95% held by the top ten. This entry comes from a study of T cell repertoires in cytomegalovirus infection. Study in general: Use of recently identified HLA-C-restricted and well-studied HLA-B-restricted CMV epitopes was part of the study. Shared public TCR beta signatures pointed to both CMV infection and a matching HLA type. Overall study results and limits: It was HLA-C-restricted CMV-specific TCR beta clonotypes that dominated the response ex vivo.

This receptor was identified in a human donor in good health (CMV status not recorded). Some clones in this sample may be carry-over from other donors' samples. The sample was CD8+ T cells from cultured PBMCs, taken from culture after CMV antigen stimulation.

This CDR3 is CASSVRDRDEKLFF. In DNA form, the CDR3 reads TGTGCCAGCAGCGTCCGGGACAGGGATGAAAAACTGTTTTTT. The V gene is TRBV7-9, the J gene TRBJ1-4; 9 nucleotides align to TRBD1. J was trimmed by 6 bases and V by 5 bases; bases with no gene match: 4. Germline V lookup: CDR1 SEHNR, CDR2 FQNEAQ (reference sequence). The CDR3 loop spans 14 amino acids.